This TCR beta chain was recovered during a study of shared T cell receptors in the human thymus. V was shortened by 0 bases and J by 2 bases, with 13 bases between the two germline ends. The CDR3 covers 16 residues. CDR1 is SGHDT, CDR2 YYEEEE, per germline. Clones were sequenced by immunoSEQ multiplex PCR, and TCRdb holds only the in-frame ones, with some missing. The sample lists 630,000 or so clones; approximately 87% were seen once. The data were also submitted as part of a second study, on human thymus T cells. That investigation notes: Healthy Finnish infants undergoing corrective surgery for congenital heart defects were the donors. Resections were taken during corrective heart surgery, and the thymus tissue came from these. Thymic as well as blood repertoires seemed to favor certain V and J genes unevenly.

The rearrangement uses TRBV5-6 and TRBJ2-3; tentatively, D is TRBD2 (6 bases). Sequencing was done on a sample of thymocytes. This receptor was identified in a boy under two years old with a congenital heart defect. CDR3 sequence reads: CASSLARSGATDTQYF. The CDR3 coding sequence is TGTGCCAGCAGCTTGGCCAGGTCGGGAGCCACAGATACGCAGTATTTT.